Following are 22 T cell receptor beta chains from one sample sequenced in a study of T cells in localized non-small cell lung cancer (dated by TCRdb to the early 2020s). The library was prepared using the immunoSEQ multiplex PCR assay. This immuneACCESS table, as held by TCRdb, lists in-frame sequences with V and J called but not all clones. Of the missing ones, under half trace to an unresolved V gene in checked studies; the others have no known cause. The sample records around 16,000 clones, approximately 81% of which are singletons. The biggest ten clones account for 23% of the sample. The material sequenced was peripheral blood, taken before any cancer treatment. These receptors came from a male donor aged 60 or over with stage I lung adenocarcinoma.

This chain connects TRBV7-2 to TRBJ1-2; D might be TRBD1 (6 bases). CDR1 SGHTA and CDR2 FQGNSA come from the germline V gene. The CDR3 is made up of 13 amino acids. Trimming took off 4 bases at V and 2 bases at J, with 8 bases between the two ends. The CDR3 here is CASSSQGNYGYTF. The CDR3 coding sequence is TGTGCCAGCAGCTCTCAGGGGAACTATGGCTACACCTTC.

This chain uses TRBV7-9 with TRBJ1-1; D might be TRBD1 (5 bases). The CDR3 is 14 residues long. V was trimmed by 6 bases and J by 2 bases, leaving 13 bases between them. Germline CDR1 and CDR2: SEHNR and FQNEAQ (reference sequence). CDR3 loop: CASSTQGFNTEAFF. DNA of the CDR3: TGTGCCAGCAGTACGCAGGGATTTAACACTGAAGCTTTCTTT.

This chain uses TRBV9 with TRBJ1-6, with D perhaps TRBD1 (5 bases). V was cut by 3 bases and J by 4 bases, with 17 bases left in between. The CDR3 consists of 17 residues. Germline V gene data show CDR1 as SGDLS and CDR2 as YYNGEE. In DNA form, the CDR3 reads TGTGCCAGCAGCGCTCCTGGTGGGGGGTCTTATAATTCACCCCTCCACTTT. Translating gives CASSAPGGGSYNSPLHF.

CDR3 in amino acids: CASSRTLGGYTF. CDR3 coding DNA: TGTGCCAGCAGTAGGACGCTCGGGGGCTACACCTTC. The chain links TRBV28 to TRBJ1-2; D not certain. The ends were cut back, 5 bases at V and 8 bases at J, with 12 bases in the middle. The CDR3 covers 12 residues. Per germline, CDR1 MDHEN and CDR2 SYDVKM.

The table lists this clone with a few counts. V usage is TRBV29-1 and J usage is TRBJ1-1; D is ambiguous. Trimming stripped 6 bases from V and 1 base from J, with 12 bases between. The CDR3 totals 13 residues. Germline-derived CDR1 and CDR2 are SQVTM and ANQGSEA. Here the CDR3 DNA reads TGCAGCGTCACCTCTGAAGAGAACACTGAAGCTTTCTTT. Encoded protein: CSVTSEENTEAFF.

This clone appeared a few times. This chain joins TRBV28 and TRBJ1-6, with 7 bases that match TRBD1. The CDR3 extends over 17 amino acids. CDR1 is MDHEN, CDR2 SYDVKM, per germline. J gave up 4 bases and V 7 bases, and 13 bases lay outside the gene matches. The CDR3 nucleotides read TGTGCCAGCAACCAGATACAGGGGCTCAAATATAATTCACCCCTCCACTTT. Protein: CASNQIQGLKYNSPLHF.

The rearrangement links TRBV28 to TRBJ2-3; the D is unclear. The CDR3 runs 15 residues. Trimming stripped 6 bases from V and 3 bases from J, with 16 bases between. Germline loops: CDR1 MDHEN, CDR2 SYDVKM. The CDR3 spells CASSPVAFGTDTQYF. The CDR3 nucleotides read TGTGCCAGCAGCCCGGTTGCATTCGGGACAGATACGCAGTATTTT. The variable domain in full, with the rest retrieved from reference TRBV28 and TRBJ2-3, is DVKVTQSSRYLVKRTGEKVFLECVQDMDHENMFWYRQDPGLGLRLIYFSYDVKMKEKGDIPEGYSVSREKKERFSLILESASTNQTSMYLCASSPVAFGTDTQYFGPGTRLTVL.

This clone came up once. The rearrangement links TRBV4-2 to TRBJ2-7; D may be TRBD2 (6 bases). The germline V gene has CDR1 LGHNA and CDR2 YNFKEQ. The CDR3 contains 15 residues. V was cut by 3 bases and J by 2 bases, with 14 bases left in between. The CDR3 nucleotides read TGTGCCAGCAGCCAGCGGGACGGACTCCCCTACGAGCAGTACTTC. This encodes CASSQRDGLPYEQYF.

This clone has only one observation. V is TRBV7-2 and J is TRBJ1-4; weak D call: TRBD1 (5 bases). Germline CDR1 reads SGHTA; CDR2 reads FQGNSA. The CDR3 consists of 14 residues. V lost 0 bases and J 8 bases, leaving 10 bases between the germline ends. The CDR3, as DNA: TGTGCCAGCAGCTTAGCTGGGGGGGAAGAAAAACTGTTTTTT. Its translation is CASSLAGGEEKLFF.

This chain connects TRBV11-3 to TRBJ2-2; 7 positions agree with TRBD2. CDR3 length: 14 amino acids. Trimming removed 5 bases from V and 2 bases from J; junction bases left unmatched: 2. Germline V gene lookup returns CDR1 SGHNT and CDR2 YENEEA. The CDR3 sequence is CASSEGLNTGELFF. Written as DNA, the CDR3 is TGTGCCAGCAGCGAGGGACTAAACACCGGGGAGCTGTTTTTT.

The J gene is TRBJ2-1, the V gene TRBV27; 7 positions agree with TRBD2. The CDR3 is 15 residues long. J was trimmed by 4 bases and V by 5 bases; bases with no gene match: 8. Germline V gives CDR1 MNHEY, CDR2 SMNVEV (reference sequence). CDR3 DNA: TGTGCCAGCAGTCCAACGGGACTAACTTACAATGAGCAGTTCTTC. Protein: CASSPTGLTYNEQFF.

The chain links TRBV7-2 to TRBJ1-1, with no clear D. Germline loops: CDR1 SGHTA, CDR2 FQGNSA. The ends were cut back, 1 base at V and 1 base at J, with 13 bases in the middle. The length of the CDR3 is 16 residues. The CDR3 DNA reads as TGTGCCAGCAGCTTAGGGGCTGTATGGGAGAACACTGAAGCTTTCTTT. This sequence encodes CASSLGAVWENTEAFF.

The CDR3 reads CASSQGAWDTEAFF. The CDR3 DNA reads TGCGCCAGCAGCCAAGGGGCCTGGGACACTGAAGCTTTCTTT. The chain couples TRBV4-3 to TRBJ1-1; D remains unclear. Germline V gives CDR1 LGHNA, CDR2 YSLEER. V lost 1 base and J lost 3, with 9 bases in between. The CDR3 has 14 amino acids.

The chain has TRBV7-2 and TRBJ2-3; 9 positions match TRBD1. The germline CDR1 and CDR2 sequences are SGHTA and FQGNSA. The CDR3 consists of 16 residues. J lost 9 bases, V lost 3 bases, and 13 bases had no gene match. Written as DNA, the CDR3 is TGTGCCAGCAGCTTCGCTGGGGAAGGGACAGGGAGGACGCAGTATTTT. Amino acid sequence: CASSFAGEGTGRTQYF.

The chain is built from TRBV9 and TRBJ2-1; TRBD2 aligns across 7 bases. Germline-derived CDR1 and CDR2 are SGDLS and YYNGEE. CDR3 length equals 17 residues. V dropped 0 bases and J dropped 7; count of bases not matched to a gene: 13. This chain's CDR3 is CASSVGLSSGKENEQFF. The CDR3 nucleotides read TGTGCCAGCAGCGTAGGATTGTCTAGCGGAAAAGAGAATGAGCAGTTCTTC.

This chain connects TRBV30 to TRBJ2-7; unclear D gene. The germline CDR1 and CDR2 sequences are GTSNPN and SVGIG (reference sequence). V lost 5 bases, J lost 3 bases, and 17 bases lay in between. The CDR3 contains 14 residues. The CDR3: CAWAAGDILYEQYF. The CDR3 coding sequence is TGTGCCTGGGCGGCTGGTGATATCCTCTACGAGCAGTACTTC.

V is TRBV7-2 and J is TRBJ1-3; no clear D. Germline lookup yields CDR1 SGHTA and CDR2 FQGNSA. Trimming cost V 1 base and J 0 bases, with 4 bases left between them. This CDR3 region has 14 residues. CDR3 sequence (DNA): TGTGCCAGCAGCTTAGGTTCCTCTGGAAACACCATATATTTT. Amino acids: CASSLGSSGNTIYF.

This sequence joins TRBV7-2 and TRBJ1-2; the D is unclear. Trimming stripped 0 bases from V and 14 bases from J, with 13 bases between. Germline assignment: CDR1 SGHTA and CDR2 FQGNSA. The CDR3 has 12 residues. The CDR3 DNA follows: TGTGCCAGCAGCTTAGCGGGCCAGTTACGAACCTTC. Translating gives CASSLAGQLRTF.

In nucleotides, the CDR3 is TGTGCCAGCAGCTACAGAGACAGCTCCTACAATGAGCAGTTCTTC. Translating gives CASSYRDSSYNEQFF. The chain uses TRBV7-2 and TRBJ2-1; D perhaps matches TRBD1 (5 bases). V was trimmed by 4 bases and J by 0 bases, leaving 10 bases between them. Per germline, CDR1 SGHTA and CDR2 FQGNSA. This CDR3 spans 15 amino acids.

This clone was detected only once. V gene TRBV7-2 combines with J gene TRBJ1-5; the D is unclear. This CDR3 contains 16 residues. V shed 4 bases and J shed 6 bases, with 19 bases lying between them. The V gene's germline CDR1 is SGHTA and CDR2 FQGNSA. The CDR3 is CASSSPDGRFGQPQHF. For the CDR3, the DNA is TGTGCCAGCAGCTCCCCTGACGGTAGATTCGGTCAGCCCCAGCATTTT.

This clone was seen only a few times. This chain connects TRBV7-9 to TRBJ1-1, with 7 positions matching TRBD1. Germline V gene lookup returns CDR1 SEHNR and CDR2 FQNEAQ (reference sequence). V was clipped by 1 base and J by 6 bases; unmatched bases: 8. The CDR3 consists of 15 residues. CDR3 nucleotides: TGTGCCAGCAGCTTAGGGGAGGGGGCGTACGCTGAAGCTTTCTTT. It yields the protein CASSLGEGAYAEAFF.

The rearrangement links TRBV19 to TRBJ1-6; D remains unclear. Germline V CDR1 and CDR2: LNHDA, SQIVND (reference sequence). CDR3 length: 16 amino acids. Trimming left V 3 bases short and J 10 bases short, with 19 bases between. The CDR3 nucleotides read TGTGCCAGTAGTATCGAATCCGACGGAGGCAGGTCACCCCTCCACTTT. Protein product: CASSIESDGGRSPLHF.